This paragraph covers one TCR beta chain sequence. It has no known antigen specificity. There are no base qualities to consult, and no much larger clone falls within one base. Separate from the roughly 700-subject first cohort, the validation cohort of over 90 subjects was the group to which the donors belonged. To prepare the library, the immunoSEQ multiplex PCR assay was applied. The authors' pipeline ran thus. To diagnose cytomegalovirus status from the catalog of TCR beta chain sequences, a statistical classification framework was built. TCRdb's version of the immuneACCESS table is confined to in-frame rearrangements and falls short of the full clone set. An unresolved V gene accounts for under half of the shortfall where checked; the remainder is of unknown origin. V, J and clone size are taken as reported in that table, and D and trimming were inferred from the DNA itself. This sample lists tens of thousands of clones; about 95% were detected once. In total, the top ten clones hold under 0.75% of the sample.

The CDR3 has 15 amino acids, counting the end cysteine and phenylalanine. Solely the CDR3 DNA is kept, with 45 bases framed from the first base. A distance of 18 bases separates the germline ends of V and J, which lose 6 bases and 6 bases respectively. Looking up the germline V gene yields CDR1 MDHEN and CDR2 SYDVKM. This entry is derived from a study of cytomegalovirus exposure and HLA in healthy donors (dated by TCRdb to 2016 to 2017). In terms of the full investigation: According to a later analysis, the approximately 120 validation repertoires were produced on the same platform as the 700 or so repertoires of the first cohort. The aim of the study was to test whether cataloging public T cell receptors could identify signatures of past pathogen exposure. In addition to the first cohort of roughly 670 subjects, a separate validation cohort of 120 different subjects was used. High-throughput TCR immunosequencing, statistical association of individual TCRs with disease status, and machine learning were combined to predict cytomegalovirus infection status.

What the work shows at the level of the full study, not this receptor alone: Of the cluster scores, 85% to 95% were above 0 in a later analysis, which found that TCRs clustered in the first cohort also tended to co-occur in the 90 to 150 validation repertoires. According to the authors, the approach could potentially be generalized to other disease states and immunological phenotypes. The study gave a list of some 150 TCR beta chains associated with cytomegalovirus. All 120 or so repertoires were used to score co-occurrence in the validation cohort in a later analysis, because that analysis had no HLA typing for the cohort. In vitro tests confirmed that a few of the cytomegalovirus-associated TCR beta chains recognize cytomegalovirus antigens. Across donors, most TCR sequences were observed very rarely, whereas some public TCRs were present in many individuals. The classifier was reported to diagnose cytomegalovirus status with high specificity and sensitivity in both the original and validation cohorts.

The chain is encoded by TRBV28 joined to TRBJ1-5; no confident D gene assignment can be made. Sequencing was performed on PBMCs. This sequence was found in a woman aged 18-29 years in good health and CMV-seronegative. The sequenced DNA: TGTGCCAGCAGAACCCCGGAGGGCGGGATTCAGCCCCAGCATTTT. Translation gives CASRTPEGGIQPQHF.